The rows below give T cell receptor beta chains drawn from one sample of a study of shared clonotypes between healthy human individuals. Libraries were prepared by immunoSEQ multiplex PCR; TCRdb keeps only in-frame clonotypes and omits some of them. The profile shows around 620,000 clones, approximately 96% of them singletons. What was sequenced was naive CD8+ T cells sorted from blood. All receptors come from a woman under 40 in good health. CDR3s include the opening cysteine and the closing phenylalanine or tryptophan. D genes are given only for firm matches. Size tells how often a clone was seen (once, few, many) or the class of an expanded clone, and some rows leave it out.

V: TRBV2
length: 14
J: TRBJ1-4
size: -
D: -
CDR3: CASSDVGVNEKLFF
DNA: TGTGCCAGCAGTGACGTTGGGGTTAATGAAAAACTGTTTTTT

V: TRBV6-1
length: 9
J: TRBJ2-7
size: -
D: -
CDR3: CASGYEQYF
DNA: TGTGCCAGCGGGTACGAGCAGTACTTC

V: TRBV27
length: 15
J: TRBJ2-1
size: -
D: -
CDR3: CASSSGTASYNEQFF
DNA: TGTGCCAGCAGCTCCGGGACCGCCTCCTACAATGAGCAGTTCTTC

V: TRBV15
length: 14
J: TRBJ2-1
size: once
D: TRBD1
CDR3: CATRPGQGVNEQFF
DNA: TGTGCCACTCGGCCGGGACAGGGGGTCAATGAGCAGTTCTTC

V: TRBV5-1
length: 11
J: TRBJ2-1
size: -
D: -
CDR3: CASSFGSEQFF
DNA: TGCGCCAGCAGCTTTGGGAGTGAGCAGTTCTTC

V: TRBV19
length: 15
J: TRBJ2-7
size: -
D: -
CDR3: CASSIGEQLDYEQYF
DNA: TGTGCCAGTAGTATTGGAGAACAGTTAGACTACGAGCAGTACTTC

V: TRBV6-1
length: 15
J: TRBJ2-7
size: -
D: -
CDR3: CASSEKFLAPNEQYF
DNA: TGTGCCAGCAGTGAAAAATTTCTAGCACCCAACGAGCAGTACTTC

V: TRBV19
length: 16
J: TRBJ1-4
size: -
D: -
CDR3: CASRGSWGKLGEKLFF
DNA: TGTGCCAGTAGGGGAAGTTGGGGAAAATTGGGTGAAAAACTGTTTTTT

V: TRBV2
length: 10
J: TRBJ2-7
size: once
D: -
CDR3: CASSAGEQYF
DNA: TGTGCCAGCAGCGCCGGAGAGCAGTACTTC

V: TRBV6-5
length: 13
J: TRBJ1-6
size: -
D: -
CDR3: CASRGTLSSPLHF
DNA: TGTGCCAGCAGGGGGACGTTGTCTTCCCCCCTCCACTTT

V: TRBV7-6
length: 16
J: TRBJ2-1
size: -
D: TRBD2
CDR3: CASSLDASGRLDEQFF
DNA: TGTGCCAGCAGCTTAGATGCTAGCGGGAGATTGGATGAGCAGTTCTTC

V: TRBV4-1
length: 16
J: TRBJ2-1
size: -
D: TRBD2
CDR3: CASSQEAAGGWNEQFF
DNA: TGCGCCAGCAGCCAAGAGGCAGCGGGAGGATGGAATGAGCAGTTCTTC

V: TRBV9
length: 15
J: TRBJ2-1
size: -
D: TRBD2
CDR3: CASSPGRRGGNEQFF
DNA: TGTGCCAGCAGCCCAGGAAGGAGGGGAGGGAATGAGCAGTTCTTC

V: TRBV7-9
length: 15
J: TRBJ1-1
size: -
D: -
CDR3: CASSLAPGSNTEAFF
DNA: TGTGCCAGCAGCTTAGCGCCGGGCAGTAACACTGAAGCTTTCTTT

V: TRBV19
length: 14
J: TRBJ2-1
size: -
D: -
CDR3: CASSISETYNEQFF
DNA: TGTGCCAGTAGTATATCCGAAACCTACAATGAGCAGTTCTTC

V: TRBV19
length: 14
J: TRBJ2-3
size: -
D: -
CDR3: CASTEGGETDTQYF
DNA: TGTGCCAGTACCGAGGGAGGTGAAACGGATACGCAGTATTTT

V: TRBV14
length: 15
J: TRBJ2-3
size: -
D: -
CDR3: CASSQEGHSPDTQYF
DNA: TGTGCCAGCAGCCAAGAAGGACATTCTCCAGATACGCAGTATTTT

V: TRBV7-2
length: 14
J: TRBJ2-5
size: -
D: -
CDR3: CASSLLTHQETQYF
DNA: TGTGCCAGCAGCTTACTGACGCACCAAGAGACCCAGTACTTC

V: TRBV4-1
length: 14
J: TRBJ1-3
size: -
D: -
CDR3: CASSQLDGSNTIYF
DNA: TGCGCCAGCAGCCAGCTCGATGGTTCAAACACCATATATTTT

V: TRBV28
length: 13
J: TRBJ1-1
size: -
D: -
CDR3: CASRGFGNTEAFF
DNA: TGTGCCAGCAGAGGCTTTGGTAACACTGAAGCTTTCTTT

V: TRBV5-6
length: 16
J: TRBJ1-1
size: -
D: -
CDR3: CASSWAAAGRGTEAFF
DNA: TGTGCCAGCAGCTGGGCGGCGGCGGGGAGGGGAACTGAAGCTTTCTTT

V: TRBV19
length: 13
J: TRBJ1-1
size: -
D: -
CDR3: CASGRHMNTEAFF
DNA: TGTGCCAGTGGCCGACATATGAACACTGAAGCTTTCTTT

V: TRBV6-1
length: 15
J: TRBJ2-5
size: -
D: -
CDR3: CASSEGGTYQETQYF
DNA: TGTGCCAGCAGTGAAGGGGGGACGTACCAAGAGACCCAGTACTTC

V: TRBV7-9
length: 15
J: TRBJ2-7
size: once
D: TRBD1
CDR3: CASTTEDRPTYEQYF
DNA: TGTGCCAGCACCACCGAGGACAGGCCCACCTACGAGCAGTACTTC

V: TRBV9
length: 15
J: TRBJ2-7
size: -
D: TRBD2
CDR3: CASSPTSGSSYEQYF
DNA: TGTGCCAGCAGCCCCACTAGCGGGAGTTCCTACGAGCAGTACTTC

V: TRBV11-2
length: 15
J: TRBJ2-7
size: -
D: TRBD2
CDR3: CASSLGTSGAYEQYF
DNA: TGTGCCAGCAGCTTAGGGACTAGCGGGGCCTACGAGCAGTACTTC

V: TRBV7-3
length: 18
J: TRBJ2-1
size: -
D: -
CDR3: CASSPSWSKGVSYNEQFF
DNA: TGTGCCAGCAGCCCATCGTGGAGCAAGGGAGTGTCCTACAATGAGCAGTTCTTC

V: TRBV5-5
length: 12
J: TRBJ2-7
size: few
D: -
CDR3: CASSPRTYEQYF
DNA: TGTGCCAGCAGCCCAAGGACGTACGAGCAGTACTTC

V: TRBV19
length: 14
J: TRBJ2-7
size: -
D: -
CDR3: CASSTSGDLYEQYF
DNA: TGTGCCAGTAGTACCTCGGGAGATCTTTACGAGCAGTACTTC

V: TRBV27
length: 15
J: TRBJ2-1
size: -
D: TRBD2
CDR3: CASSSGILIYNEQFF
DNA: TGTGCCAGCAGTAGCGGGATCCTCATCTACAATGAGCAGTTCTTC

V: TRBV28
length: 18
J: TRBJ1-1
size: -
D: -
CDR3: CASTPPWAGGNMNTEAFF
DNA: TGTGCCAGCACCCCCCCCTGGGCAGGTGGGAACATGAACACTGAAGCTTTCTTT